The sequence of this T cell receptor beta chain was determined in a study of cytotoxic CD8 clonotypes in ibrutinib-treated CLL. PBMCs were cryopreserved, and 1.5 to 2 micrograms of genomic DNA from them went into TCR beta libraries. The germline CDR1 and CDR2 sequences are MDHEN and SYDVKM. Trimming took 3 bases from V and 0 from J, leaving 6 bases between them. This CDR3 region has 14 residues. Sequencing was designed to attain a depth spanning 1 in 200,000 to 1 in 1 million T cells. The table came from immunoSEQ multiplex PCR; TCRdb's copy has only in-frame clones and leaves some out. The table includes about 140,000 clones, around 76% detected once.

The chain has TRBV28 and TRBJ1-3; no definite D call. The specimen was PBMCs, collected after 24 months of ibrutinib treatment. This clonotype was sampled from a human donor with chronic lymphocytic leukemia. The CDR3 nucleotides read TGTGCCAGCAGTTTGGTGTACTCTGGAAACACCATATATTTT. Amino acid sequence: CASSLVYSGNTIYF.